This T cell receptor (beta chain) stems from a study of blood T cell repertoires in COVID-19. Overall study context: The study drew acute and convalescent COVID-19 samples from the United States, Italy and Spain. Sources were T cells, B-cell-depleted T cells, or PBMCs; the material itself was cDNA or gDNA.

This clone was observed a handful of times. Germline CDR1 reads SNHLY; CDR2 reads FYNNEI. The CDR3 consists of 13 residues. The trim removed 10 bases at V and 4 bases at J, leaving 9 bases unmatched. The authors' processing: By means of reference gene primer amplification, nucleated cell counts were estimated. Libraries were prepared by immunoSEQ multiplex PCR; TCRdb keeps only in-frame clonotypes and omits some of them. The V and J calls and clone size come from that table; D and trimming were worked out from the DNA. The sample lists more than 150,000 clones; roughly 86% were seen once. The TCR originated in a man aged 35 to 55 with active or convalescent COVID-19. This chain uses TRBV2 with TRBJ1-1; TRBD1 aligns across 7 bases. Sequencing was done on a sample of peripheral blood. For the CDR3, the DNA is TGTGCCATACAAGACAGGGTGGGCACTGAAGCTTTCTTT. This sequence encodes CAIQDRVGTEAFF.